This is a list of T cell receptor beta chains from one sample in a study of T cells in Graves' hyperthyroidism and ophthalmopathy. TCRdb itself ran the multiplex PCR reads through MiXCR, one entry per CDR3 protein. Among about 210,000 distinct CDR3 sequences listed, approximately 17% were seen once. The sequencing input was blood. Every receptor here comes from a man aged 45-65 years with Graves' hyperthyroidism. Each CDR3 is given with its conserved first and last residue. The D gene is left open where the match is weak. Size tells how often a clone was seen (once, few, many) or the class of an expanded clone, and some rows leave it out.

>once|TRBJ2-3|TRBV27|.
CASSSGVGDTQYF
TGTGCCAGCAGTTCCGGGGTGGGGGATACGCAGTATTTT
>.|TRBJ2-2|TRBV2|TRBD2
CASSLTSRATGELFF
TGTGCCAGCAGCCTGACTAGCCGGGCCACCGGGGAGCTGTTTTTT
>few|TRBJ2-3|TRBV10-1|TRBD2
CASSLSGMSPDTQYF
TGCGCCAGCAGCTTGAGCGGGATGAGCCCAGATACGCAGTATTTT
>few|TRBJ2-3|TRBV7-3|.
CASSFLPIQDTQYF
TGTGCCAGCAGCTTTCTGCCAATCCAAGATACGCAGTATTTT
>.|TRBJ1-2|TRBV20-1|.
CSAREPFSYGYTF
TGCAGTGCTAGAGAGCCGTTTTCCTATGGCTACACCTTC
>.|TRBJ2-3|TRBV10-3|.
CVISHRDRADTQCF
TGTGTCATCAGTCACAGGGATCGTGCAGATACGCAGTGTTTT
>many|TRBJ2-3|TRBV7-9|TRBD2
CASSSGLAGDTQYF
TGTGCCAGCAGCTCGGGACTAGCGGGAGATACGCAGTATTTT
>few|TRBJ1-3|TRBV20-1|TRBD1
CSAGQGASGNTIYF
TGCAGTGCTGGACAGGGGGCGTCTGGAAACACCATATATTTT
>.|TRBJ2-5|TRBV4-2|.
CASSQDTGAETQYF
TGTGCCAGCAGCCAAGATACCGGGGCGGAGACCCAGTACTTC
>.|TRBJ2-5|TRBV6-5|.
CASSYLQGRLYF
TGTGCCAGCAGTTACCTCCAGGGAAGACTGTACTTC
>.|TRBJ1-5|TRBV12-3/TRBV12-4|.
CASSLANLGQPQHF
TGTGCCAGCAGCCTCGCAAACCTTGGTCAGCCCCAGCATTTT
>few|TRBJ2-1|TRBV5-1|.
CASSSYGGSYNEQFF
TGCGCCAGCAGCTCCTATGGTGGGTCCTACAATGAGCAGTTCTTC
>many|TRBJ2-5|TRBV5-1|.
CASSFNRGQAETQYF
TGCGCCAGCAGCTTCAACCGGGGGCAGGCGGAGACCCAGTACTTC
>.|TRBJ2-1|TRBV9|.
CASGGINEQFF
TGTGCCAGCGGCGGGATTAATGAGCAGTTCTTC
>.|TRBJ1-1|TRBV19|.
CASSPTTGIGAFF
TGTGCCAGTAGCCCCACGACAGGCATCGGGGCTTTCTTT
>.|TRBJ2-3|TRBV6-1|.
CASSPSRQRISDTQYF
TGTGCCAGCAGTCCATCTAGACAGAGGATCTCAGATACGCAGTATTTT
>.|TRBJ2-3|TRBV29-1|.
CTSKRAGTDTQYF
TGCACCTCGAAGAGGGCAGGGACAGATACGCAGTATTTT
>.|TRBJ2-1|TRBV20-1|TRBD2
CSASPSGRNEQFF
TGCAGTGCCAGTCCTAGCGGGAGGAATGAGCAGTTCTTC
>.|TRBJ1-5|TRBV4-2|.
CASSQDGREVLPQHF
TGTGCCAGCAGCCAAGATGGCAGGGAAGTGTTGCCCCAGCATTTT
>few|TRBJ2-5|TRBV12-5|.
CASGLDYQETQYF
TGTGCTAGTGGTTTGGACTACCAAGAGACCCAGTACTTC
>.|TRBJ2-2|TRBV4-1|TRBD1
CASSQPGQGVTGELFF
TGCGCCAGCAGCCAACCGGGACAGGGAGTAACCGGGGAGCTGTTTTTT
>many|TRBJ2-7|TRBV29-1|TRBD2
CSVETLAGGTYEQYF
TGCAGCGTAGAGACCCTAGCGGGTGGAACCTACGAGCAGTACTTC
>many|TRBJ2-1|TRBV28|.
CASRMTDGYNEQFF
TGTGCCAGCAGAATGACGGACGGTTACAATGAGCAGTTCTTC
>.|TRBJ2-5|TRBV12-5|TRBD2
CASGLALAGARGETQYF
TGTGCTAGTGGTTTGGCACTAGCGGGAGCGAGGGGGGAGACCCAGTACTTC
>many|TRBJ1-2|TRBV5-1|.
CASSLVGTYEGYTF
TGCGCCAGCAGCTTGGTCGGGACCTACGAAGGCTACACCTTC
>few|TRBJ2-1|TRBV3-1|TRBD2
CASSGVAGMNEQFF
TGTGCCAGCAGCGGGGTAGCGGGAATGAATGAGCAGTTCTTC
>many|TRBJ2-7|TRBV7-2|.
CASSLVEGNEQYF
TGTGCCAGCAGCTTAGTAGAGGGGAACGAGCAGTACTTC
>many|TRBJ2-5|TRBV7-2|.
CASSQGQTQYF
TGTGCCAGCAGCCAAGGACAAACCCAGTACTTC
>many|TRBJ2-1|TRBV7-2|TRBD2
CASSHRLAGYNEQFF
TGTGCCAGCAGTCACAGACTAGCGGGGTACAATGAGCAGTTCTTC
>.|TRBJ2-1|TRBV7-9|.
CASSYLPASVYNEQFF
TGTGCCAGCAGCTACCTACCAGCAAGTGTCTACAATGAGCAGTTCTTC
>many|TRBJ2-7|TRBV30|TRBD2
CAWRVPPGLAGGRDYEQYF
TGTGCCTGGAGGGTCCCCCCGGGACTAGCGGGAGGACGTGACTACGAGCAGTACTTC
>.|TRBJ2-3|TRBV7-2|.
CASSLVVHRTDTQYF
TGTGCCAGCAGCTTAGTGGTCCACCGCACAGATACGCAGTATTTT
>few|TRBJ1-3|TRBV20-1|.
CSAIGQPDPSGNTIYF
TGCAGTGCTATAGGACAGCCGGACCCCTCTGGAAACACCATATATTTT
>many|TRBJ2-7|TRBV2|.
CASSEALSVSYEQYF
TGTGCCAGCAGTGAAGCGCTTTCGGTTTCCTACGAGCAGTACTTC
>many|TRBJ1-3|TRBV12-3/TRBV12-4|.
CASTQYGGAGNTIYF
TGTGCCAGCACCCAATACGGGGGAGCTGGAAACACCATATATTTT
>many|TRBJ2-1|TRBV11-1|.
CASSPVQYNEQFF
TGTGCCAGCAGCCCCGTCCAGTACAATGAGCAGTTCTTC
>many|TRBJ2-1|TRBV13|TRBD2
CASSFLTSGYNEQFF
TGTGCCAGCAGCTTTTTGACTAGCGGGTACAATGAGCAGTTCTTC
>many|TRBJ1-2|TRBV28|.
CASSTPTGRYGYTF
TGTGCCAGCAGTACTCCGACAGGCCGTTATGGCTACACCTTC
>few|TRBJ2-5|TRBV27|.
CASSSGLPPETQYF
TGTGCCAGCAGCTCGGGACTCCCGCCAGAGACCCAGTACTTC
>.|TRBJ1-6|TRBV6-5|.
CASSYSSSSYNSPLHF
TGTGCCAGCAGTTACTCGTCGAGCTCCTATAATTCACCCCTCCACTTT
>few|TRBJ2-7|TRBV15|.
CATSRVLESSYEQYF
TGTGCCACCAGCAGGGTCCTGGAAAGCTCCTACGAGCAGTACTTC
>many|TRBJ2-1|TRBV12-3/TRBV12-4|.
CASSLPYGRNRHEQFF
TGTGCCAGCAGTTTACCTTATGGGCGCAACAGGCATGAGCAGTTCTTC
>.|TRBJ2-7|TRBV15|TRBD2
CATSRSGSALGQYF
TGTGCCACCAGCCGGAGCGGGAGCGCCCTTGGGCAGTACTTC
>few|TRBJ2-2|TRBV12-3/TRBV12-4|.
CASSPPYTGRTGELFF
TGTGCCAGCAGTCCACCCTATACCGGGCGCACCGGGGAGCTGTTTTTT
>.|TRBJ2-7|TRBV20-1|TRBD2
CSAGGREGPHEQYF
TGCAGTGCAGGGGGGCGGGAGGGCCCACACGAGCAGTACTTC
>many|TRBJ2-7|TRBV11-2|TRBD2
CASSPPGGSSYEQYF
TGTGCCAGCAGCCCCCCCGGCGGGAGCTCCTACGAGCAGTACTTC
>.|TRBJ2-1|TRBV20-1|TRBD2
CSARAVTSGNLPEEQFF
TGCAGTGCTAGAGCCGTAACTAGCGGGAACCTCCCGGAGGAACAGTTCTTC
>few|TRBJ2-7|TRBV19|TRBD1
CASKLLGGPGQGHYEQYF
TGTGCCAGTAAACTCCTCGGCGGCCCGGGACAGGGACACTACGAGCAGTACTTC
>few|TRBJ2-7|TRBV10-3|.
CAVLQGNSYEQYF
TGTGCCGTCCTCCAGGGCAACTCCTACGAGCAGTACTTC
>.|TRBJ2-5|TRBV6-2/TRBV6-3|TRBD1
CASRLTGARETQYF
TGTGCCAGCAGGTTGACAGGGGCCCGCGAGACCCAGTACTTC
>few|TRBJ1-2|TRBV19|TRBD1
CASSTLLQGAYGYTF
TGTGCCAGTAGTACCCTGCTGCAGGGGGCATATGGCTACACCTTC
>few|TRBJ2-7|TRBV19|.
CASSIRGGIRENEQYF
TGTGCCAGTAGTATCAGAGGGGGTATAAGAGAGAACGAGCAGTACTTC
>many|TRBJ2-7|TRBV2|.
CASSEGAGLAYEQYF
TGTGCCAGCAGTGAAGGAGCAGGGTTGGCCTACGAGCAGTACTTC
>.|TRBJ2-6|TRBV4-1|.
CASSQDRANVLTF
TGCGCCAGCAGCCAAGATCGGGCCAACGTCCTGACTTTC
>many|TRBJ1-1|TRBV30|.
CAWSVGGGAFF
TGTGCCTGGAGTGTAGGTGGAGGAGCTTTCTTT
>.|TRBJ2-5|TRBV9|TRBD2
CASSPSLIAGQETQYF
TGTGCCAGCAGCCCGAGCTTAATAGCGGGACAAGAGACCCAGTACTTC
>.|TRBJ1-3|TRBV5-1|.
CASRRDTEDTIYF
TGCGCCAGCAGAAGGGACACTGAGGACACCATATATTTT
>.|TRBJ2-2|TRBV14|.
CASSPQRTVRAGELFF
TGTGCCAGCAGCCCACAGCGGACAGTCCGGGCCGGGGAGCTGTTTTTT
>.|TRBJ1-2|TRBV28|.
CASSPQVIKWQGTNYGYTF
TGTGCCAGCAGTCCCCAGGTTATAAAGTGGCAGGGGACTAACTATGGCTACACCTTC
>many|TRBJ2-1|TRBV20-1|.
CSARGDNEQFF
TGCAGTGCTAGGGGGGACAATGAGCAGTTCTTC